The clone carrying this T cell receptor beta chain was detected a few times. The data are from a study of blood T cells in healthy people across ages. The CDR3 is 15 residues long. Germline lookup yields CDR1 SGHTA and CDR2 FQGNSA. Trimming left V 1 base short and J 1 base short, with 7 bases between. Primed by a sample-barcoded 5' primer and a J-beta primer mix, a second PCR proceeded for about 6 to 11 cycles. TCRdb reanalysed the 5' RACE reads using MiXCR and keeps one entry per CDR3 protein. This table holds over a million distinct CDR3 sequences, about 23% found once. This sample also belongs to another study, concerning T cells of mothers and their children. That source notes: Donation came from a few healthy Caucasian mothers together with their six children. It was related mother-child pairs that showed slightly higher overlap than unrelated pairs, without reaching significance.

The chain carries TRBV7-2 and TRBJ1-4; D not certain. The TCR was taken from a girl aged 2 to 9 in good health. The sample was blood. The CDR3 spells CASSLVAGTNEKLFF. The DNA for the CDR3 is TGTGCCAGCAGCTTAGTTGCTGGAACTAATGAAAAACTGTTTTTT.